The T cell receptor (beta chain) under discussion was sequenced for a study of cytomegalovirus exposure and HLA in healthy donors. Repertoires were generated with immunoSEQ multiplex PCR, while TCRdb's copy carries only in-frame clones and drops some. This sample carries 200,000 to 300,000 clones, approximately 87% of them seen once, and the ten largest clones take less than 3%. Material: PBMCs. This sequence was found in a man younger than 30 in good health and CMV-seronegative.

This CDR3 is CATADNPIATETQYF. CDR3 nucleotides: TGTGCCACCGCGGACAACCCGATCGCAACGGAGACCCAGTACTTC. V and J are TRBV27 and TRBJ2-5, with D maybe TRBD1 (5 bases). Trimming removed 10 bases at V and 5 bases at J, with 23 bases between. The V gene's germline CDR1 is MNHEY and CDR2 SMNVEV (reference sequence). This CDR3 has 15 residues.